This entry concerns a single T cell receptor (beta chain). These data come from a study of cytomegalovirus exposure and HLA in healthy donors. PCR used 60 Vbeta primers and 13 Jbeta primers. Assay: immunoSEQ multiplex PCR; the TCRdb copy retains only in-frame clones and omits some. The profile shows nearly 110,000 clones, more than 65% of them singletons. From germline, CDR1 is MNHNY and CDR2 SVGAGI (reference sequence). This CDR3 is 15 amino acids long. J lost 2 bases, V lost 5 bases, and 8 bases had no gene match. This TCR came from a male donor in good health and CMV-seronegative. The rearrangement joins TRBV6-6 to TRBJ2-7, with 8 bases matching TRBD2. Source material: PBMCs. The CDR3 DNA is TGTGCCAGCAGTGATCCGGGACTAGGGACCTACGAGCAGTACTTC. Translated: CASSDPGLGTYEQYF.